The 30 T cell receptor beta chains below were found in one sample sequenced in a study of T cells after yellow fever vaccination. Via MiXCR, TCRdb re-called the 5' RACE reads, giving one row per CDR3 protein. Of a few hundred thousand distinct CDR3 sequences listed, about 19% are singletons. The specimen was PBMCs, collected before the yellow fever booster vaccination. The receptor set was obtained from a man aged 18 to 30 who received the YFV17D yellow fever vaccine.

A few counts support this clonotype. This sequence joins TRBV4-1 and TRBJ2-1; D possibly uses TRBD1 or TRBD2 (5 bases each). Deletions cut 1 base from V and 5 bases from J, with 15 bases between. The CDR3 extends over 16 amino acids. Germline V gene lookup returns CDR1 MGHRA and CDR2 YSYEKL. CDR3 nucleotide sequence: TGCGCCAGCAGCCAAGTACCGAGGGGCATGGACAATGAGCAGTTCTTC. This sequence encodes CASSQVPRGMDNEQFF.

The chain combines TRBV5-1 with TRBJ2-3; a possible D gene is TRBD2 (6 bases). The length of the CDR3 is 14 residues. The ends were cut back, 7 bases at V and 1 base at J, with 13 bases in the middle. Germline lookup yields CDR1 SGHRS and CDR2 YFSETQ. CDR3 DNA: TGCGCCAGCGCCTTTGGAGGGGGCACAGATACGCAGTATTTT. Its translation is CASAFGGGTDTQYF.

This clonotype has more than one count but fewer than ten. This chain links TRBV5-6 with TRBJ1-1; D is unclear. The CDR3 runs 19 residues. Germline assignment: CDR1 SGHDT and CDR2 YYEEEE. Trimming stripped 3 bases from V and 0 bases from J, with 24 bases between. This CDR3 reads CASSSGAVGIHWVNTEAFF. Here the CDR3 DNA reads TGTGCCAGCAGCTCGGGAGCGGTGGGAATCCATTGGGTGAACACTGAAGCTTTCTTT.

This chain joins TRBV7-2 and TRBJ2-2; 13 nucleotides align to TRBD2. CDR1 is SGHTA and CDR2 is FQGNSA in the germline V gene. This CDR3 contains 18 residues. V shed 5 bases and J 6 bases; nucleotides not matched to a gene: 12. CDR3 in DNA: TGTGCCAGCAGCAAAAGACCCACTAGCGGGGGGGGTCCCGGGGAGCTGTTTTTT. This gives the protein CASSKRPTSGGGPGELFF. Full variable domain (outside the CDR3, taken from reference TRBV7-2 and TRBJ2-2): GAGVSQSPSNKVTEKGKDVELRCDPISGHTALYWYRQSLGQGLEFLIYFQGNSAPDKSGLPSDRFSAERTGGSVSTLTIQRTQQEDSAVYLCASSKRPTSGGGPGELFFGEGSRLTVL.

This clonotype was seen more than once but under ten times. This chain connects TRBV5-1 to TRBJ1-3; TRBD1 might be the D (6 bases). Germline V gene sequence: CDR1 SGHRS, CDR2 YFSETQ. CDR3 length: 14 amino acids. V was shortened by 6 bases and J by 1 base, with 11 bases between the two germline ends. CDR3 protein: CASTGGGSGNTIYF. The CDR3 DNA sequence: TGCGCCAGCACAGGAGGGGGATCTGGAAACACCATATATTTT.

This clonotype appeared many times. The genes are TRBV7-2 and TRBJ1-1; D gene ambiguous. The CDR3 has 15 amino acids. The germline V gene encodes CDR1 SGHTA and CDR2 FQGNSA. Between the trimmed V and J ends, which lost 3 bases and 0 bases, there was a span of 11 bases. Here the CDR3 reads CASSFQHGVNTEAFF. The CDR3 nucleotides read TGTGCCAGCAGCTTCCAGCACGGAGTGAACACTGAAGCTTTCTTT.

This rearrangement joins TRBV6-6 to TRBJ1-1; 10 bases align to TRBD1. V lost 6 bases and J lost 7; bases outside the gene matches: 11. The CDR3 has 15 amino acids. Looked up from germline, CDR1 is MNHNY and CDR2 is SVGAGI (reference sequence). The DNA of the CDR3 is TGTGCCAGCAGCCAGGGACAGGGGCCGGCCCGTGAAGCTTTCTTT. Amino acids: CASSQGQGPAREAFF.

The V call is TRBV9, the J call TRBJ2-5; possible D gene TRBD2, 5 bases. V dropped 4 bases and J dropped 3 bases, with 10 bases sitting between them. The germline gives CDR1 SGDLS, CDR2 YYNGEE. The CDR3 is 13 residues long. The CDR3 is CASSLALEETQYF. The CDR3 DNA reads TGTGCCAGCAGCCTAGCTCTGGAAGAGACCCAGTACTTC.

This clonotype was detected only a few times. The chain joins TRBV5-1 to TRBJ1-2; no clear D gene. Trimming pared 0 bases from V and 4 bases from J, leaving 13 bases between. The CDR3 is 15 amino acids. CDR1 and CDR2 from the germline V gene are SGHRS and YFSETQ. The CDR3 bases are TGCGCCAGCAGCTTGGAGGCGATTTCCCGCTATGGCTACACCTTC. Protein product: CASSLEAISRYGYTF.

This clonotype has more than one count but fewer than ten. The chain uses TRBV2 and TRBJ2-4; 9 positions match TRBD2. Germline loops: CDR1 SNHLY, CDR2 FYNNEI. The V and J ends lost 0 bases and 3 bases, in that order; junction bases with no gene match: 12. This CDR3 spans 19 amino acids. CDR3 amino acids: CASSEALLRGGPDKNIQYF. The CDR3, as DNA: TGTGCCAGCAGTGAAGCGTTATTGCGGGGGGGCCCGGACAAAAACATTCAGTACTTC.

There are a few counts of this clonotype. The chain couples TRBV2 to TRBJ2-3; TRBD2 matches at 12 bases. With 0 bases clipped from V and 8 bases from J, the junction kept 3 bases outside the gene matches. Germline V gene lookup returns CDR1 SNHLY and CDR2 FYNNEI. This CDR3 comprises 15 residues. The CDR3 DNA sequence: TGTGCCAGCAGTGAAGCGCGACTAGCGGGGGTTACGCAGTATTTT. Protein product: CASSEARLAGVTQYF.

This clonotype came up many times. The rearrangement uses TRBV5-1 and TRBJ2-5; 8 nucleotides line up with TRBD1. The CDR3 spans 13 residues. Germline V gene sequence: CDR1 SGHRS, CDR2 YFSETQ. Trimming took 4 bases from V and 2 from J; bases not matched to a gene: 1. CDR3 bases: TGCGCCAGCAGCCGACAGGGGCAAGAGACCCAGTACTTC. It codes for CASSRQGQETQYF.

This clonotype was recorded a few times. The J gene is TRBJ2-6, the V gene TRBV12-3 or TRBV12-4; the match to TRBD1 covers 8 bases. This CDR3 spans 17 amino acids. Germline trimming cut 6 bases from V and 2 bases from J; bases unmatched to any gene: 9. CDR3 in amino acids: CASSLHQGAAGANVLTF. In DNA, the CDR3 is TGTGCCAGCAGCTTACACCAGGGGGCTGCTGGGGCCAACGTCCTGACTTTC.

In its sample, this clonotype was seen many times. The chain employs TRBV4-2 and TRBJ2-1; 9 positions agree with TRBD2. With 1 base clipped from V and 8 bases from J, the junction kept 9 bases outside the gene matches. Germline loops: CDR1 LGHNA, CDR2 YNFKEQ. The CDR3 contains 16 residues. The CDR3 here is CASSQVGRGGGYEQFF. In DNA form, the CDR3 reads TGTGCCAGCAGCCAAGTCGGGCGGGGGGGTGGCTATGAGCAGTTCTTC.

The V call is TRBV4-1, the J call TRBJ2-4; possible D gene TRBD1, 6 bases. This CDR3 has 12 amino acids. V was cut by 3 bases and J by 7 bases, with 7 bases left in between. Germline V gene data show CDR1 as MGHRA and CDR2 as YSYEKL. CDR3 DNA: TGCGCCAGCAGCCAGGGGGCTAACATTCAGTACTTC. Its protein is CASSQGANIQYF.

This clonotype was picked up a small number of times. The rearrangement links TRBV29-1 to TRBJ2-3, with D possibly matching TRBD1 (6 bases). The germline V gene has CDR1 SQVTM and CDR2 ANQGSEA. CDR3 size: 15 residues. The V gene lost 4 bases and the J gene lost 2 bases, with 16 bases spanning the gap. The CDR3 bases are TGCAGCGTTGCGGTTGGCAGGGGATCCACAGATACGCAGTATTTT. This encodes CSVAVGRGSTDTQYF.

This sequence joins TRBV29-1 and TRBJ1-2, with TRBD1 identical over 7 bases. The junction had 7 bases not matched to a gene; V was cut back by 2 bases and J by 4 bases. CDR1 is SQVTM, CDR2 ANQGSEA, per germline. The CDR3 sequence is 14 residues long. The CDR3 DNA reads TGCAGCGTTGAAAAATCGAGGGACAGCTATGGCTACACCTTC. Translation: CSVEKSRDSYGYTF.

This chain joins TRBV9 and TRBJ2-5; possible D gene TRBD2, 6 bases. The CDR3 contains 14 residues. Per the germline V gene, CDR1 is SGDLS and CDR2 is YYNGEE. The V end lost 7 bases, the J end lost 5 bases, and 18 bases lay between the germline ends. The CDR3 sequence is CASAKAGREETQYF. The CDR3 DNA reads as TGTGCCAGCGCCAAGGCAGGCCGGGAGGAGACCCAGTACTTC.

This clonotype was detected a few times. The V call is TRBV27, the J call TRBJ1-5; D not certain. CDR3 length: 13 amino acids. V was shortened by 0 bases and J by 6 bases, with 6 bases between the two germline ends. The germline V gene encodes CDR1 MNHEY and CDR2 SMNVEV (reference sequence). CDR3 DNA sequence: TGTGCCAGCAGTTTATCGGAAGGTCAGCCCCAGCATTTT. Translated, it gives CASSLSEGQPQHF.

The chain uses TRBV18 and TRBJ1-3; perhaps TRBD1 as D (5 bases). The germline V gene has CDR1 KGHSH and CDR2 LQKENI. The V and J ends lost 4 bases and 4 bases respectively, with 8 bases between them. This CDR3 comprises 13 residues. The CDR3 bases are TGTGCCAGCTCACGAGAGGGGGGAAACACCATATATTTT. This gives the protein CASSREGGNTIYF.

The chain joins TRBV29-1 to TRBJ2-3; 8 positions agree with TRBD2. Germline loops: CDR1 SQVTM, CDR2 ANQGSEA. The CDR3 length is 13 residues. Germline trimming cut 7 bases from V and 7 bases from J; bases unmatched to any gene: 10. CDR3 loop: CSACPGTRYTQYF. The CDR3 coding sequence is TGCAGCGCCTGCCCCGGGACTAGATATACGCAGTATTTT.

The sample holds a few counts of this clonotype. This chain connects TRBV7-9 to TRBJ1-1; no firm D call. The CDR3 is made up of 14 amino acids. Germline V gives CDR1 SEHNR, CDR2 FQNEAQ (reference sequence). V was cut by 7 bases and J by 4 bases, with 16 bases left in between. Here the CDR3 reads CASTPVLRSTEAFF. CDR3 sequence (DNA): TGTGCCAGCACCCCGGTGCTCCGCAGCACTGAAGCTTTCTTT.

The J gene is TRBJ1-1, the V gene TRBV7-9; 9 nucleotides match TRBD1. The CDR3 spans 17 residues. Germline lookup yields CDR1 SEHNR and CDR2 FQNEAQ (reference sequence). V shed 3 bases, J shed 1 base, and the junction held 9 bases outside the gene matches. The CDR3 reads CASSFPGTGTWNTEAFF. CDR3 DNA: TGTGCCAGCAGCTTCCCCGGGACAGGGACTTGGAACACTGAAGCTTTCTTT.

This clonotype appeared once. The chain joins TRBV10-3 to TRBJ2-6; 9 positions match TRBD1. The CDR3 is 19 residues long. CDR1 is ENHRY and CDR2 is SYGVKD in the germline V gene. The V and J ends lost 2 bases and 0 bases, in that order; junction bases with no gene match: 8. CDR3 loop: CAISERGVTGGSGANVLTF. The CDR3, as DNA: TGTGCCATCAGTGAGAGAGGGGTGACAGGGGGCTCTGGGGCCAACGTCCTGACTTTC.

The rearrangement uses TRBV5-5 and TRBJ1-5; TRBD1 agrees at 8 bases. Per germline, CDR1 SGHKS and CDR2 YYEKEE (reference sequence). With V trimmed by 5 bases and J by 1 base, 5 bases remained unmatched. The CDR3 length is 15 residues. CDR3 protein: CASSYRTGSNQPQHF. The CDR3 bases are TGTGCCAGCAGTTACCGGACAGGGAGCAATCAGCCCCAGCATTTT.

This clonotype occurred a few times. The rearrangement joins TRBV20-1 to TRBJ2-7; tentatively, D is TRBD1 or TRBD2 (5 bases each). Trimming left V 5 bases short and J 2 bases short, with 13 bases between. The germline V gene has CDR1 DFQATT and CDR2 SNEGSKA (reference sequence). This CDR3 contains 13 residues. The CDR3 sequence is CSAPGRGAYEQYV. As DNA, the CDR3 is TGCAGTGCTCCTGGACGGGGCGCCTACGAGCAGTACGTC.

The DNA of the CDR3 is TGTGCCAGCAGCTTGGCTGGGAGCACCTACGAGCAGTACTTC. Translation: CASSLAGSTYEQYF. The rearrangement links TRBV5-5 to TRBJ2-7; TRBD2 might be the D (5 bases). The CDR3 loop spans 14 amino acids. Germline values: CDR1 SGHKS, CDR2 YYEKEE (reference sequence). V was trimmed by 0 bases and J by 2 bases, leaving 9 bases between them.

This clonotype was counted between two and nine times. This chain joins TRBV6-2 or TRBV6-3 and TRBJ1-1; D unresolved. From germline, CDR1 is MNHEY and CDR2 SVGEGT. The CDR3 runs 17 residues. The V and J ends lost 7 bases and 1 base respectively, with 22 bases between them. Here the CDR3 reads CASTLFWQTGGNTEAFF. The CDR3 DNA reads as TGTGCCAGCACCTTGTTTTGGCAGACCGGCGGGAACACTGAAGCTTTCTTT.

This clonotype was recorded a few times. The chain has TRBV5-1 and TRBJ2-7, with a possible D match to TRBD2 (5 bases). The CDR3 extends over 14 amino acids. Trimming shortened V by 4 bases and J by 6 bases, and 17 bases separated the two germline ends. Germline V gene sequence: CDR1 SGHRS, CDR2 YFSETQ. Here the CDR3 DNA reads TGCGCCAGCAGCGATGGCGTAGTCGGGGTCGAGCAGTACTTC. It specifies CASSDGVVGVEQYF.

The CDR3 DNA sequence: TGTGCCAGCAGTTACTCGAAAAGCTCCTACGAGCAGTACTTC. Translation gives CASSYSKSSYEQYF. The rearrangement links TRBV6-5 to TRBJ2-7; the D is unclear. The germline gives CDR1 MNHEY, CDR2 SVGAGI. The CDR3 is made up of 14 amino acids. Trimming took 0 bases from V and 0 from J, leaving 6 bases between them.